This TCR beta chain was retrieved from a study of T cells in localized non-small cell lung cancer. CDR3 size: 16 residues. Trimming removed 5 bases from V and 2 bases from J, with 16 bases in between. In germline, CDR1 is SGHNT, CDR2 YENEEA. Produced via immunoSEQ multiplex PCR; TCRdb's table is partial and in-frame only. In the table there are over 1,500 clones, 30% to 35% of which are singletons. The chain combines TRBV11-3 with TRBJ2-1, with TRBD1 as a possible D gene (6 bases). The sample was normal lung tissue next to the tumor, taken before any cancer treatment. The origin of this receptor is a female donor of 60 years or more with stage I lung adenocarcinoma. The DNA of the CDR3 is TGTGCCAGCAGCCTGCGGCTCGCAGGGGCCTACAATGAGCAGTTCTTC. Protein: CASSLRLAGAYNEQFF. The full variable domain, in which reference TRBV11-3 and TRBJ2-1 provide the parts outside the CDR3, is EAGVVQSPRYKIIEKKQPVAFWCNPISGHNTLYWYLQNLGQGPELLIRYENEEAVDDSQLPKDRFSAERLKGVDSTLKIQPAELGDSAVYLCASSLRLAGAYNEQFFGPGTRLTVL.